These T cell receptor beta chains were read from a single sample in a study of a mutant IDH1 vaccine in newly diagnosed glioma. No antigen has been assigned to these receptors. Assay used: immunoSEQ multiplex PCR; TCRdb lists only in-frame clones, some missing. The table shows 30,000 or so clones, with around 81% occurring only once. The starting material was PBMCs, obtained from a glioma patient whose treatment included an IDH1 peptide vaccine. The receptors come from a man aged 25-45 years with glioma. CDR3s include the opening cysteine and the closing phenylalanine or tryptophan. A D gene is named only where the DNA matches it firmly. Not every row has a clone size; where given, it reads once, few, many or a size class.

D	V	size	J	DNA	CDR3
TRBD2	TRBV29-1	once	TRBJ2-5	TGCAGCGGAAGGGGACTAGCGGGACGGGAGACCCAGTACTTC	CSGRGLAGRETQYF
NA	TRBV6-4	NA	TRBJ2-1	TGTGCCAGCAGTGACTCTGGAGTCGATGAGCAGTTCTTC	CASSDSGVDEQFF
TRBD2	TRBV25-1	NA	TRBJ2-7	TGTGCCAGCAGTGAAGCCCGCGGGAGTCACTTC	CASSEARGSHF
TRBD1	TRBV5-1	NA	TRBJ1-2	TGCGCCAGCAGCTTGGCCGGGACAGAGGTTGGCTACACCTTC	CASSLAGTEVGYTF
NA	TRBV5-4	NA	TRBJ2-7	TGTGCCAGCAGCCCAGACAGCTCCTACGAGCAGTACTTC	CASSPDSSYEQYF
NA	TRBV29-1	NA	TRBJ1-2	TGCAGCGTTGATGGAGGCGTCTATGGCTACACCTTC	CSVDGGVYGYTF
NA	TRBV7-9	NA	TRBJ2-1	TGTGCCAGCAGCTTCCCTACCGTCGGGAGATTGAACAATGAGCAGTTCTTC	CASSFPTVGRLNNEQFF
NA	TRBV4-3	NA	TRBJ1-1	TGCGCCAGCAGCCAAAGTCCCACTGAAGCTTTCTTT	CASSQSPTEAFF
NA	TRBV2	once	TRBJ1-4	TGTGCCAGCAGTGAAACAGGAGATAATGAAAAACTGTTTTTT	CASSETGDNEKLFF
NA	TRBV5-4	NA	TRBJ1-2	TGTGCCAGCAGCTCCCAATACAGAGCTAACTATGGCTACACCTTC	CASSSQYRANYGYTF
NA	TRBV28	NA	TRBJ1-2	TGTGCCAGCAGTTTATCGGGGTCTCAGGGTGGTAACTATGGCTACACCTTC	CASSLSGSQGGNYGYTF
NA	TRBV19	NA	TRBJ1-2	TGTGCCAGTAGTCCCCACCAAGCCGGGAGGATCTATGGCTACACCTTC	CASSPHQAGRIYGYTF
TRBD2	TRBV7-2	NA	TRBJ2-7	TGTGCCAGTAACCGCGGGGGGGCCTTCGGGGACGAGCAGTACTTC	CASNRGGAFGDEQYF
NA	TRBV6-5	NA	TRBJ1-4	TGTGCCAGCAGTTACGGCTGGAGTAGGGGTGGCGAAAAACTGTTTTTT	CASSYGWSRGGEKLFF
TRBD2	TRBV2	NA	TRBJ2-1	TGTGCCAGCAGTGGGTTAGCGGGCATCAATGAGCAGTTCTTC	CASSGLAGINEQFF
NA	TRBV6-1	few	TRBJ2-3	TGTGCCAGCAGTGACGAGGGGTCTGGTACGCAGTATTTT	CASSDEGSGTQYF
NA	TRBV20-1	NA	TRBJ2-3	TGCAGTGCTACGGAGGGGACGCAGTATTTT	CSATEGTQYF
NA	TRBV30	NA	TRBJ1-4	TGTGCCTGGAGTGTGTTCACAAACTCCAAAAAACTGTTTTTT	CAWSVFTNSKKLFF
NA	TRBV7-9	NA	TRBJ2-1	TGTGCCAGCAGCAGCCGGGAGATAGCTCACACCTGGGCGAATGAGCAGTTCTTC	CASSSREIAHTWANEQFF
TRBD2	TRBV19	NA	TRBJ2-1	TGTGCCAGTAGACTTCTAGCGGGGGGACCGAGCATCTACAATGAGCAGTTCTTC	CASRLLAGGPSIYNEQFF
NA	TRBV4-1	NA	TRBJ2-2	TGCGCCAGCAGCCAACAAAGGTCCGGGGAGCTGTTTTTT	CASSQQRSGELFF
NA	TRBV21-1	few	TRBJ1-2	TGTGCCAGCAGCTTACCGGGGAGGGTGAACTATGGCTACACCTTC	CASSLPGRVNYGYTF
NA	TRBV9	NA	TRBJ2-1	TGTGCCAGCAGCGTAGGGTACAGCCACAATGAGCAGTTCTTC	CASSVGYSHNEQFF
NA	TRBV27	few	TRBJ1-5	TGTGCCAGCAGTTTAAGTAACGGGGAACCCCCTCAGCCCCAGCATTTT	CASSLSNGEPPQPQHF
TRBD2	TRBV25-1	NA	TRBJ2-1	TGTGCCAGCAGTGAAGGACTAGCGTTAAACAATGAGCAGTTCTTC	CASSEGLALNNEQFF
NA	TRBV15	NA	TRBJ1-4	TGTGCCACCAGCACGGTAGTGCAGGAGGGGGAAAAACTGTTTTTT	CATSTVVQEGEKLFF
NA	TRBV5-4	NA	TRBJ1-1	TGCGCCAGCAGCCGGGACACCAACACTGAAGCTTTCTTT	CASSRDTNTEAFF
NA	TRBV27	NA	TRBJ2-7	TGTGCCAGCAGTTTACGGGACAACTCCTACGAGCAGTACTTC	CASSLRDNSYEQYF
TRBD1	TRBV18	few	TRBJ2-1	TGTGCCAGCTCACCACCTGGGACAGGGTATGAGCAGTTCTTC	CASSPPGTGYEQFF
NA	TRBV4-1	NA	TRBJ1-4	TGCGCCAGCAGCCAAGTAGATTTTGGGACGGATAATGAAAAACTGTTTTTT	CASSQVDFGTDNEKLFF
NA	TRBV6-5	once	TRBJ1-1	TGTGCCAGCAGTTCCCACCCCGATAGTGAAGCTTTCTTT	CASSSHPDSEAFF
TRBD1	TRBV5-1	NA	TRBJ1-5	TGCGCCAGCAGCAACGGACAGGGAGGGCCGAATCAGCCCCAGCATTTT	CASSNGQGGPNQPQHF
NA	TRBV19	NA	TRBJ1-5	TGTGCCAGTAGTAAGGGGGAATATAGCAATCAGCCCCAGCATTTT	CASSKGEYSNQPQHF
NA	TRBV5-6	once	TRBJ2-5	TGTGCCAGCAGCTTTTCAGAGACCCAGTACTTC	CASSFSETQYF
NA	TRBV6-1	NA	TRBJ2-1	TGTGCCAGCAGTGAATCCCAGAGCTCCGAGCAGTTCTTC	CASSESQSSEQFF
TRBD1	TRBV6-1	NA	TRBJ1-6	TGTGCCAGCAGTGAGGGACAGGGAAATTCACCCCTCCACTTT	CASSEGQGNSPLHF
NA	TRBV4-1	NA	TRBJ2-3	TGCGCCAGCAGCCACGGACAGAATACGCAGTATTTT	CASSHGQNTQYF
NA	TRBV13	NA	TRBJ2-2	TGCGCCAGCATTGTGGCGGACAAACAGAACACCGGGGAGCTGTTTTTT	CASIVADKQNTGELFF
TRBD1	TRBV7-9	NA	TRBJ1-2	TGTGCCAGCAGCTTACGGACAGGGACCACAGCGGGTGGCTACACCTTC	CASSLRTGTTAGGYTF
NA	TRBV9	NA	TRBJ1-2	TGTGCCAGCAGCGCAGAGCCCTTGGGTGGGGAAGGCGGCTACACCTTC	CASSAEPLGGEGGYTF
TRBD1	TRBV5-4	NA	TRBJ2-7	TGTGCCAGCGGTAGGGACAGAACCTACGAGCAGTACTTC	CASGRDRTYEQYF
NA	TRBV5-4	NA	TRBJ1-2	TGTGCCAGCAGCCTACGACAGAATTTCTATGGCTACACCTTC	CASSLRQNFYGYTF
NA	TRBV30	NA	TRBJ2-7	TGTGCCTGGAGTGTACGGGACGAGCAGTACTTC	CAWSVRDEQYF
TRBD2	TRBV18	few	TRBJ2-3	TGTGCCAGCTCACCTTTACTAGCGGGAGGAGGAACGGATACGCAGTATTTT	CASSPLLAGGGTDTQYF
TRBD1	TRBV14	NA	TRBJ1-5	TGTGCCAGCAGCCCGAGGACAGGGACTCAGCCCCAGCATTTT	CASSPRTGTQPQHF
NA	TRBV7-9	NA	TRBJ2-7	TGTGCCAGCAGCGATGGCAGTAGCTCCTACGAGCAGTACTTC	CASSDGSSSYEQYF
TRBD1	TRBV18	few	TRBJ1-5	TGTGCCAGCTCACCAACACAGGGGTCGGCCAAAAATCAGCCCCAGCATTTT	CASSPTQGSAKNQPQHF
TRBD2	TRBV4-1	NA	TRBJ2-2	TGCGCCAGCAGCCAAGTACCGAGCGGGGGGAACACCGGGGAGCTGTTTTTT	CASSQVPSGGNTGELFF
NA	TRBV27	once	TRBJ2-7	TGTGCCAGCAGCCGGCTCGACAGGACCTACGAGCAGTACTTC	CASSRLDRTYEQYF
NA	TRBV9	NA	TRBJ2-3	TGTGCCAGCAGCCCCCGGGTGACTAGCACAGATACGCAGTATTTT	CASSPRVTSTDTQYF